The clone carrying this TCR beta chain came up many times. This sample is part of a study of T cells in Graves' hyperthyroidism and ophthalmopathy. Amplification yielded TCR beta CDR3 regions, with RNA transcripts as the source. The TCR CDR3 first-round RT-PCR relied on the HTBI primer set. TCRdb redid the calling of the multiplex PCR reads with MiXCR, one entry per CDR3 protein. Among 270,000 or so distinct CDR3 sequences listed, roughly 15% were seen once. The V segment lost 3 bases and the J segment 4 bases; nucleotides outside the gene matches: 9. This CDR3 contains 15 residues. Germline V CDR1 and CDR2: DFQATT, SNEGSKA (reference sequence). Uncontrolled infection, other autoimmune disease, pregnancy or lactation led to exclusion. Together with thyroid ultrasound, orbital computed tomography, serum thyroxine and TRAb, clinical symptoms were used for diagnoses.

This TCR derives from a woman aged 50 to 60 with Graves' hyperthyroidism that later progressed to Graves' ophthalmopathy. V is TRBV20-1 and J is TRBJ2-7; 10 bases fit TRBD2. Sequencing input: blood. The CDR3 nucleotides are TGCAGTGCTAGCGGTCCTAGCGGGAGTGGATACGAGCAGTACTTC. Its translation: CSASGPSGSGYEQYF.